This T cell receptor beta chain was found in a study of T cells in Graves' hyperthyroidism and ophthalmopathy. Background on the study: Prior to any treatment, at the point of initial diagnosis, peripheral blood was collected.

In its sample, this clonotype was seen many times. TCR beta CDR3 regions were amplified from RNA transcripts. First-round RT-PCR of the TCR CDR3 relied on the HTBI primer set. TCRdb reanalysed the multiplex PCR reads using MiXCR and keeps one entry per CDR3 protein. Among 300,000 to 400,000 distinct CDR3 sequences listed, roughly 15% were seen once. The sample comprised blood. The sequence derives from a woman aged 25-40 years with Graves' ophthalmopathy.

The CDR3 loop reads CASSYSDRLKYTEAFF. The CDR3 DNA follows: TGTGCCAGCAGTTACTCCGACAGGCTAAAGTACACTGAAGCTTTCTTT. This sequence joins TRBV6-1 and TRBJ1-1; D might be TRBD1 (6 bases). The CDR3 runs to 16 residues. Germline V gene sequence: CDR1 MNHNS, CDR2 SASEGT. Trimming took 5 bases from V and 3 from J, leaving 19 bases between them.